This TCR beta chain was captured in a study of T cell responses to AZD1222 COVID-19 vaccine. Regarding the study as a whole: White British donors predominated, females outnumbered males, and clonal diversity was possibly underestimated. The study identified only five to seven AZD1222 recipients as seropositive at baseline. With dominance at 160-218 and 743-854, vaccine-associated CD4 TCRs spanned spike. Vaccination with two AZD1222 doses was followed by a rise in Spike-specific TCR breadth and depth.

Trimming left V 0 bases short and J 4 bases short, with 2 bases between. The germline CDR1 and CDR2 sequences are SGHRS and YFSETQ. This CDR3 has 12 residues. On this clone itself: Its antigen is not identified.

Assay used: immunoSEQ multiplex PCR; TCRdb lists only in-frame clones, some missing. This repertoire shows 90,000 to 110,000 clones, 87% found once; its top ten account for around 4.5%. The source material was peripheral blood, sampled 28 days after the second AZD1222 dose. The rearrangement joins TRBV5-1 to TRBJ1-3; D not certain. This sequence was found in an adult who received the AZD1222 COVID-19 vaccine. CDR3 loop: CASSLEGNTIYF. CDR3 nucleotide sequence: TGCGCCAGCAGCTTGGAGGGAAACACCATATATTTT.